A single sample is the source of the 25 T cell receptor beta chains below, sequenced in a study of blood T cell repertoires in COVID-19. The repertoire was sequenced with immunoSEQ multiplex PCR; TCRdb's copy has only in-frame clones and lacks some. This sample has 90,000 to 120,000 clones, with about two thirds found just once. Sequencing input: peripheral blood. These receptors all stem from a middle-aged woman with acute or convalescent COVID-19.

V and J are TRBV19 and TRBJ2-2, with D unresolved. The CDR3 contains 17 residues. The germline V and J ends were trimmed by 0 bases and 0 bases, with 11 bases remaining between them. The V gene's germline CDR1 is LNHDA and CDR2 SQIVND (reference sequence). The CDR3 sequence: CASSIDSQSANTGELFF. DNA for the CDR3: TGTGCCAGTAGTATAGATTCTCAGTCCGCGAACACCGGGGAGCTGTTTTTT.

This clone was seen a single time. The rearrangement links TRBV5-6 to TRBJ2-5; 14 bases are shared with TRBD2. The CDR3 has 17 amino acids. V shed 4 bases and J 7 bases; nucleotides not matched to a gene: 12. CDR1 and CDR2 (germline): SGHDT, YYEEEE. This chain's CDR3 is CASSPGLAGGPGRTQYF. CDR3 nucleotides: TGTGCCAGCAGCCCCGGACTAGCGGGGGGCCCTGGTCGGACCCAGTACTTC. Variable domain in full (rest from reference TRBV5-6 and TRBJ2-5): DAGVTQSPTHLIKTRGQQVTLRCSPKSGHDTVSWYQQALGQGPQFIFQYYEEEERQRGNFPDRFSGHQFPNYSSELNVNALLLGDSALYLCASSPGLAGGPGRTQYFGPGTRLLVL.

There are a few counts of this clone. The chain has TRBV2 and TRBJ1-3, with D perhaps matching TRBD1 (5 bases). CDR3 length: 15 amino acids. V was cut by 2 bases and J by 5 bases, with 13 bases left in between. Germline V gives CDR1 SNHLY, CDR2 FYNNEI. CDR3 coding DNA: TGTGCCAGCAGTGAAATGGGGGGATCTAGAAACACCATATATTTT. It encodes CASSEMGGSRNTIYF.

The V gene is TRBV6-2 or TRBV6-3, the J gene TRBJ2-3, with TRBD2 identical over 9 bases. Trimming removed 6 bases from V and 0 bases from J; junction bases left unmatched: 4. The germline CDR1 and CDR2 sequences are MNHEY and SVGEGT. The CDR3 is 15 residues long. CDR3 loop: CASSRLAVSTDTQYF. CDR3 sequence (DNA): TGTGCCAGCAGCCGACTAGCGGTTAGCACAGATACGCAGTATTTT.

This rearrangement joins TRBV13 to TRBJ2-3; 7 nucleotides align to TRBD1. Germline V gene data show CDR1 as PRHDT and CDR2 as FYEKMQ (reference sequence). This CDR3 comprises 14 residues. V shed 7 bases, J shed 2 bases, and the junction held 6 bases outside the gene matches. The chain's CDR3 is CASTRGWDTDTQYF. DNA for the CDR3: TGTGCCAGCACCAGGGGGTGGGACACAGATACGCAGTATTTT.

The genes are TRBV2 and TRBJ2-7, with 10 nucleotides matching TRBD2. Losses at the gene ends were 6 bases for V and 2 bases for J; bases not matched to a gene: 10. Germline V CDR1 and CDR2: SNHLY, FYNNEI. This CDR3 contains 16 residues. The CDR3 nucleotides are TGTGCCAGCAGCGTAGCGGGGGGCCCTGGAACCTACGAGCAGTACTTC. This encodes CASSVAGGPGTYEQYF. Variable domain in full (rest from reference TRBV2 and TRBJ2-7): EPEVTQTPSHQVTQMGQEVILRCVPISNHLYFYWYRQILGQKVEFLVSFYNNEISEKSEIFDDQFSVERPDGSNFTLKIRSTKLEDSAMYFCASSVAGGPGTYEQYFGPGTRLTVT.

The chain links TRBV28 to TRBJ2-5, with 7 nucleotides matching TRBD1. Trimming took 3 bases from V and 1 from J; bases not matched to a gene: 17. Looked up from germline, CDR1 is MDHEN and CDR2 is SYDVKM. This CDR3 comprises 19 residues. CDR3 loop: CASSFWRQGRPWPQETQYF. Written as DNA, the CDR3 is TGTGCCAGCAGTTTCTGGAGACAGGGAAGGCCGTGGCCCCAAGAGACCCAGTACTTC.

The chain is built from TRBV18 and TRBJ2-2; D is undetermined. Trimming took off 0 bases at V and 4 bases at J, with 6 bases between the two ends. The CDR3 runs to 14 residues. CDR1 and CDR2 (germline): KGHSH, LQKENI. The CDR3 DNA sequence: TGTGCCAGCTCACCACCGTACAGCACCGGGGAGCTGTTTTTT. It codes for CASSPPYSTGELFF.

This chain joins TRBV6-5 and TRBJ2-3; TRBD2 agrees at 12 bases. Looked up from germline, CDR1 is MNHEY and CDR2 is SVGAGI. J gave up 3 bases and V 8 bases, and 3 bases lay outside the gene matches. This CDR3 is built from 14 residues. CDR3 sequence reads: CASSSGGGTDTQYF. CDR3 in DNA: TGTGCCAGCTCTAGCGGGGGGGGGACAGATACGCAGTATTTT.

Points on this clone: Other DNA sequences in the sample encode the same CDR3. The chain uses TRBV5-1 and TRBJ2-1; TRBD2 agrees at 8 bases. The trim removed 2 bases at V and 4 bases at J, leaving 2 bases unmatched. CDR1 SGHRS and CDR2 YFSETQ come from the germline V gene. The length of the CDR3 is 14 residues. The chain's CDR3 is CASSLSGGYNEQFF. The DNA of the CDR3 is TGCGCCAGCAGCTTAAGCGGGGGTTACAATGAGCAGTTCTTC.

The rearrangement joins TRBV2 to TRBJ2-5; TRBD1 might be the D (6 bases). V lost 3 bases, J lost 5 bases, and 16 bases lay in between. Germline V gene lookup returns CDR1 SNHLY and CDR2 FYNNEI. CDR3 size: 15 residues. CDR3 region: CASSEQGKSEETQYF. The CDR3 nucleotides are TGTGCCAGCAGTGAGCAGGGGAAATCGGAGGAGACCCAGTACTTC. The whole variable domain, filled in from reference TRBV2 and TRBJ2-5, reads EPEVTQTPSHQVTQMGQEVILRCVPISNHLYFYWYRQILGQKVEFLVSFYNNEISEKSEIFDDQFSVERPDGSNFTLKIRSTKLEDSAMYFCASSEQGKSEETQYFGPGTRLLVL.

The CDR3 spells CASRTQTNYGYTF. The CDR3 region has the DNA TGTGCCAGCAGGACACAGACTAACTATGGCTACACCTTC. The genes are TRBV6-5 and TRBJ1-2, with D unresolved. The V end was cut by 6 bases, the J end by 0 bases, with 8 bases between. Germline values: CDR1 MNHEY, CDR2 SVGAGI. The CDR3 sequence is 13 residues long.

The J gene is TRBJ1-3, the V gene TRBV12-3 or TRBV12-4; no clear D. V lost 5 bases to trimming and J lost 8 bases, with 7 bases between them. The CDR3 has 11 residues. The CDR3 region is CASSPRDTIYF. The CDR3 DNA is TGTGCCAGCAGTCCGAGGGACACCATATATTTT.

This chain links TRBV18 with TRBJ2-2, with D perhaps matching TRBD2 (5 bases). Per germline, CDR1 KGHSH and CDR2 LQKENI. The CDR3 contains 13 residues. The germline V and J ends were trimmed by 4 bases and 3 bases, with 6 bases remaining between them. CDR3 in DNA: TGTGCCAGCTCACAGGGAGACACCGGGGAGCTGTTTTTT. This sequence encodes CASSQGDTGELFF.

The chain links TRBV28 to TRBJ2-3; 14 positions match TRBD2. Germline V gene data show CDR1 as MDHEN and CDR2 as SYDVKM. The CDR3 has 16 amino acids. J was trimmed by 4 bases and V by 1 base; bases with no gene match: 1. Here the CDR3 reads CASSLSGLAGADTQYF. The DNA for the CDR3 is TGTGCCAGCAGTTTATCGGGACTAGCGGGGGCAGATACGCAGTATTTT.

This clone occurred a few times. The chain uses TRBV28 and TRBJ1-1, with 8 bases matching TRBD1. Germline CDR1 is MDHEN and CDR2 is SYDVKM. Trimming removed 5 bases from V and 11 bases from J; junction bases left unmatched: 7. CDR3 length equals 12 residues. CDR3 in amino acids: CASSVQGVEAFF. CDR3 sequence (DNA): TGTGCCAGCAGTGTACAGGGGGTGGAGGCTTTCTTT.

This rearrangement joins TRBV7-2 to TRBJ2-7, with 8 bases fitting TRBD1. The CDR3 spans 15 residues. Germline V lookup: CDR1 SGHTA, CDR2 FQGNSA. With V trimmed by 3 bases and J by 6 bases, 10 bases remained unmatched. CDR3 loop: CASSFLGTGSAEQYF. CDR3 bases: TGTGCCAGCAGCTTTTTAGGGACAGGTTCGGCCGAGCAGTACTTC.

CDR3 amino acids: CASSESGTSYGELFF. CDR3 in DNA: TGCGCCAGCAGTGAGTCCGGGACTAGTTACGGGGAGCTGTTTTTT. V is TRBV10-2 and J is TRBJ2-2, with 8 positions matching TRBD2. The CDR3 has 15 residues. V was pared by 0 bases and J by 7 bases, with 4 bases of the junction left unmatched. Germline V gene data show CDR1 as WSHSY and CDR2 as SAAADI.

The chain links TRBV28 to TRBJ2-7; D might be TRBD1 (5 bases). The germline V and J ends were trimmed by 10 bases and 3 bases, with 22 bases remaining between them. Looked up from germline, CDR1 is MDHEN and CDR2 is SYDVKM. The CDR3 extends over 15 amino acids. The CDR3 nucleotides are TGTGCCACCTTAGTAAACACAGACAGAATCTACGAGCAGTACTTC. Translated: CATLVNTDRIYEQYF.

The CDR3 region is CASSPSFFNEQFF. CDR3 in DNA: TGTGCCAGCAGCCCGTCTTTTTTCAATGAGCAGTTCTTC. V usage is TRBV7-9 and J usage is TRBJ2-1; D is ambiguous. The CDR3 length is 13 residues. Trimming left V 5 bases short and J 6 bases short, with 11 bases between. Germline loops: CDR1 SEHNR, CDR2 FQNEAQ (reference sequence).

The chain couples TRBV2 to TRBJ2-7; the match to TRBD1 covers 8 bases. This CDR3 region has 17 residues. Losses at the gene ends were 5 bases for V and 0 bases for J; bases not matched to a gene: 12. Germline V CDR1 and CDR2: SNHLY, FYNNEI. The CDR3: CASSYGQGVSSSYEQYF. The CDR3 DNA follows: TGTGCCAGCAGTTACGGACAGGGCGTTTCCAGCTCCTACGAGCAGTACTTC.

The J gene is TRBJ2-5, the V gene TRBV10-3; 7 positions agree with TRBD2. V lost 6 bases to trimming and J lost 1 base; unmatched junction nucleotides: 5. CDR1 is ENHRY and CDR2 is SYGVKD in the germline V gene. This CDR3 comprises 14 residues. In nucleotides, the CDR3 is TGTGCCATCAGCTTTGGGGGGGGCCAAGAGACCCAGTACTTC. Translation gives CAISFGGGQETQYF.

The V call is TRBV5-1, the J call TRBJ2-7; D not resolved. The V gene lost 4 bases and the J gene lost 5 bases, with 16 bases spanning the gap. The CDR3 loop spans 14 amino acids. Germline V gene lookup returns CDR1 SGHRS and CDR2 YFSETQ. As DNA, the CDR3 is TGCGCCAGCAGCACGTCGAACCGAGCCCACGAGCAGTACTTC. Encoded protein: CASSTSNRAHEQYF. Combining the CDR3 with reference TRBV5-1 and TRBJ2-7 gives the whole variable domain KAGVTQTPRYLIKTRGQQVTLSCSPISGHRSVSWYQQTPGQGLQFLFEYFSETQRNKGNFPGRFSGRQFSNSRSEMNVSTLELGDSALYLCASSTSNRAHEQYFGPGTRLTVT.

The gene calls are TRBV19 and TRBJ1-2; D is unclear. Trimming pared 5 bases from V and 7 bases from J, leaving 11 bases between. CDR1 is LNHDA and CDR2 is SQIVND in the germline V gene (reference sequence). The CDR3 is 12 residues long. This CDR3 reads CASSSRMGGYTF. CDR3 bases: TGTGCCAGTAGTTCTAGGATGGGTGGCTACACCTTC.

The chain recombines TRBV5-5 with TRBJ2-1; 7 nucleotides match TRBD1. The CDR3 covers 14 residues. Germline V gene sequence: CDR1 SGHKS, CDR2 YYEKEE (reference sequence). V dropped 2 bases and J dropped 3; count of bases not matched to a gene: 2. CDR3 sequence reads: CASSLGQVYNEQFF. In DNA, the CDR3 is TGTGCCAGCAGCTTAGGACAGGTCTACAATGAGCAGTTCTTC.